The 7 T cell receptor beta chains below were found in one sample sequenced in a study of cytomegalovirus exposure and HLA in healthy donors. PCR used 60 Vbeta primers and 13 Jbeta primers. The assay was immunoSEQ multiplex PCR, and TCRdb's table has in-frame clones only and misses some. The sample lists about 120,000 clones; roughly 70% were seen once. Material: PBMCs. The receptors were gathered from a woman aged 40 to 50 in good health and CMV-seronegative.

The chain carries TRBV4-3 and TRBJ2-3; the match to TRBD2 covers 11 bases. Trimming at V came to 3 bases and at J to 1 base, leaving 6 bases not matched to a gene. CDR3 length: 17 amino acids. Germline V gives CDR1 LGHNA, CDR2 YSLEER. CDR3 DNA sequence: TGCGCCAGCAGCCATACCGCGGGACTAGCGGGCACAGATACGCAGTATTTT. Its translation is CASSHTAGLAGTDTQYF.

This clone was detected many times. The chain combines TRBV11-2 with TRBJ1-5, with D possibly matching TRBD1 (6 bases). The germline V gene has CDR1 SGHAT and CDR2 FQNNGV. The CDR3 is 14 amino acids. Trimming cost V 3 bases and J 1 base, with 7 bases left between them. The CDR3 spells CASSFGQSNQPQHF. As DNA, the CDR3 is TGTGCCAGCAGCTTCGGACAGAGCAATCAGCCCCAGCATTTT.

The chain employs TRBV4-2 and TRBJ2-1, with D perhaps matching TRBD1 (5 bases). Trimming removed 1 base from V and 8 bases from J, with 21 bases in between. The CDR3 has 17 residues. CDR1 and CDR2 from the germline V gene are LGHNA and YNFKEQ. In DNA, the CDR3 is TGTGCCAGCAGCCAAGGTCGGTGGCAGGGAAGTTCATATGAGCAGTTCTTC. Its protein is CASSQGRWQGSSYEQFF.

The CDR3 DNA follows: TGTGCCAGCAGCGGGCGACAGGGCCTTACTAACTATGGCTACACCTTC. Translated: CASSGRQGLTNYGYTF. The V gene is TRBV28, the J gene TRBJ1-2; 7 bases map to TRBD1. V was clipped by 6 bases and J by 0 bases; unmatched bases: 10. The CDR3 is made up of 16 amino acids. The germline V gene has CDR1 MDHEN and CDR2 SYDVKM.

In regard to this clone: The conserved phenylalanine or tryptophan normally closing the CDR3 is absent here, so this likely arose from a read error. No DNA is shown, since the ends of the CDR3 on it are uncertain; the CDR3 is the one TCRdb lists. V usage is TRBV10-1 and J usage is TRBJ2-7; the table gives TRBD1 as D, unverified against the DNA. The germline CDR1 and CDR2 sequences are WNHNN and SYGVQD (reference sequence). The CDR3 spans 15 amino acids, including both terminal residues. The CDR3 spells CASSEDLWSGAPPVG.

The V and J genes are TRBV5-4 and TRBJ1-2; D is possibly TRBD1 (5 bases). V was trimmed by 1 base and J by 0 bases, leaving 7 bases between them. CDR3 length: 14 amino acids. Germline V lookup: CDR1 SGHNT, CDR2 YYREEE (reference sequence). In DNA, the CDR3 is TGTGCCAGCAGCTTGCGGGGGGCTAACTATGGCTACACCTTC. It is translated as CASSLRGANYGYTF.

V gene TRBV19 combines with J gene TRBJ2-2, with 8 positions matching TRBD1. The CDR3 has 14 residues. CDR1 is LNHDA, CDR2 SQIVND, per germline (reference sequence). Losses at the gene ends were 9 bases for V and 5 bases for J; bases not matched to a gene: 8. CDR3 sequence (DNA): TGTGCCAGCTGGGACAGGATAGAAACCGGGGAGCTGTTTTTT. It yields the protein CASWDRIETGELFF.